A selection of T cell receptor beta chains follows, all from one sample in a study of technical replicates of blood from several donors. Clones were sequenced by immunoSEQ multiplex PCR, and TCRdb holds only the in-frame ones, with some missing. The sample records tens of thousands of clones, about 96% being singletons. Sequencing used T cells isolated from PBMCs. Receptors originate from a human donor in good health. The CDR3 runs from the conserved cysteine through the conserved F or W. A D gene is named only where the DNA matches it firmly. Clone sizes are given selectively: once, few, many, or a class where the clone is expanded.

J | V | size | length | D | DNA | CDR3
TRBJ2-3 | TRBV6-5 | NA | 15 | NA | TGTGCCAGCAGTCCGGACTCCGCCCTCACAGATACGCAGTATTTT | CASSPDSALTDTQYF
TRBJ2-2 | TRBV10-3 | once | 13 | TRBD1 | TGTGCCATCAGGGGACAGACCACCGGGGAGCTGTTTTTT | CAIRGQTTGELFF
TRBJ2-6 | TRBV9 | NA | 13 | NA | TGTGCCAGCAGGGGGGGAGGGGCCAACGTCCTGACTTTC | CASRGGGANVLTF
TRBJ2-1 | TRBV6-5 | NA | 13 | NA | TGTGCCAGCAGGGAGGGAGCCGGTGATGAGCAGTTCTTC | CASREGAGDEQFF
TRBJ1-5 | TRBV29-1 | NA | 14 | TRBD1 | TGCAGCGTAGCAGGACAGGGGAGCAATCAGCCCCAGCATTTT | CSVAGQGSNQPQHF
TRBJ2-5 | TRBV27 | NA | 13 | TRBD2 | TGTGCCAGCAGTTCCGGGAGGGGGGAGACCCAGTACTTC | CASSSGRGETQYF
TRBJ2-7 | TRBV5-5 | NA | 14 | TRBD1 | TGTGCCAGCAGCTCCGGGACAGGCTCCTACGAGCAGTACTTC | CASSSGTGSYEQYF
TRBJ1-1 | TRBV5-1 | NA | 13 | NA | TGCGCCAGCAGCTCGACAGCGAACACTGAAGCTTTCTTT | CASSSTANTEAFF
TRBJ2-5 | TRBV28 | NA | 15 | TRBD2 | TGTGCCAGCAACCTTAGCGGGTTGAATCGTGAGACCCAGTACTTC | CASNLSGLNRETQYF
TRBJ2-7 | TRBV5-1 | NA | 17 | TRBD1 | TGCGCCAGCAGCTTGTGGGGACAGGTACACGAGCAAGACGAGCAGTACTTC | CASSLWGQVHEQDEQYF
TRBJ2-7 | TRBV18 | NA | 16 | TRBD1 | TGTGCCAGCTCACCCTACGATGTAGGGGGCGACTACGAGCAGTACTTC | CASSPYDVGGDYEQYF
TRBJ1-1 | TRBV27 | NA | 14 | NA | TGTGCCAGCAGTTTATCGTCAGGGAACACTGAAGCTTTCTTT | CASSLSSGNTEAFF
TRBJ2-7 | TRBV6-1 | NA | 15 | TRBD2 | TGTGCCAGCAGTGCCGCGGGAGGGTCTTCCTACGAGCAGTACTTC | CASSAAGGSSYEQYF
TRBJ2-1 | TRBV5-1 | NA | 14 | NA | TGCGCCAGCAGCCTACAGGGTTCCTACAATGAGCAGTTCTTC | CASSLQGSYNEQFF
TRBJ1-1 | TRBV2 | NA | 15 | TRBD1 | TGTGCCAGCAGCCGATCGACAGGGGGAGAGACTGAAGCTTTCTTT | CASSRSTGGETEAFF
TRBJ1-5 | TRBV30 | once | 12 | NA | TGTGCCTGGAGTGCAGGGGTCCAGCCCCAGCATTTT | CAWSAGVQPQHF
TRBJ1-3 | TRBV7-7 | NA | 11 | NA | TGTGCTATTTCATCTGCGGACACCATATATTTT | CAISSADTIYF
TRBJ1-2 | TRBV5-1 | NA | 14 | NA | TGCGCCAGCAGCTTGGCAGGGGATACCTATGGCTACACCTTC | CASSLAGDTYGYTF
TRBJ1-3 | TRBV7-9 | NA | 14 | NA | TGTGCCAGCAGTTTTAGTCTCGAGGGAGACACCATATATTTT | CASSFSLEGDTIYF
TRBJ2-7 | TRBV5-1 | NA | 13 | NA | TGCGCCAGCAGCGAAGGGGCAGGGTACGAGCAGTACTTC | CASSEGAGYEQYF
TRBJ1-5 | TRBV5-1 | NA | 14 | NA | TGCGCCAGCAGCTTGGATCCGGGGGACCAGCCCCAGCATTTT | CASSLDPGDQPQHF
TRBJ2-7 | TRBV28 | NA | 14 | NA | TGTGCCAGCAGTTTATTCAGGGACAACTACGAGCAGTACTTC | CASSLFRDNYEQYF
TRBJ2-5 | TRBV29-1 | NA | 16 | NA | TGCAGCGTTGAGACAGAACTAGCTCAGAGCCAAGAGACCCAGTACTTC | CSVETELAQSQETQYF
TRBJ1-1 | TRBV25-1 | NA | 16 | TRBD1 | TGTGCCAGTTATGGGGGGACAGGGTTCTGGGGAACTGAAGCTTTCTTT | CASYGGTGFWGTEAFF
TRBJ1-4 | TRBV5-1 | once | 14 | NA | TGCGCCAGCAGCTTCAGGGGTCCGAATGAAAAACTGTTTTTT | CASSFRGPNEKLFF
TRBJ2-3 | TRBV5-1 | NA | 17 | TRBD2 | TGCGCCAGCAGCTGGGAAGCTAGCGGGAGATCCACAGATACGCAGTATTTT | CASSWEASGRSTDTQYF
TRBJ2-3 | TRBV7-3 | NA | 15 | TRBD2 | TGTGCCAGCAGCTTAATGGGGGAGGGGACAGATACGCAGTATTTT | CASSLMGEGTDTQYF
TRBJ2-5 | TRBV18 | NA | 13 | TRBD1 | TGTGCCAGCTCCCCGGGACAGCAAGAGACCCAGTACTTC | CASSPGQQETQYF
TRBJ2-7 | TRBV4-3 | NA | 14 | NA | TGCGCCAGCAGCCAATTCCTCGGGAGCTACGAGCAGTACTTC | CASSQFLGSYEQYF
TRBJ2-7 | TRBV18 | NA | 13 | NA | TGTGCCAGCTCACCACCGGACTTCTACGAGCAGTACTTC | CASSPPDFYEQYF
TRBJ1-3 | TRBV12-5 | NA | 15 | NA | TGTGCTAGTGGTTTGCCGAGGGTAAACGGAAACACCATATATTTT | CASGLPRVNGNTIYF
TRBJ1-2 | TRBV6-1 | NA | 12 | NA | TGTGCCAGCAGTGTCGGAACAGATGGCTACACCTTC | CASSVGTDGYTF
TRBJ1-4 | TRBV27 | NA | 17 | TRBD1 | TGTGCCAGCAGTTTATTTGTAGGGGACAGGGGCAATGAAAAACTGTTTTTT | CASSLFVGDRGNEKLFF
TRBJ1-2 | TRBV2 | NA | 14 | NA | TGTGCCAGCAGTGGGTTAGGGGCGCTTTATGGCTACACCTTC | CASSGLGALYGYTF
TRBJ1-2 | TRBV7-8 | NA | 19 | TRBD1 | TGTGCCAGCAGCTTATTCGGACTGACCGGGACAGGGCGACTTACTGGCTACACCTTC | CASSLFGLTGTGRLTGYTF
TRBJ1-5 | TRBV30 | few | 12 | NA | TGTGCCTGGAGTGCAAGAGATCAGCCCCAGCATTTT | CAWSARDQPQHF
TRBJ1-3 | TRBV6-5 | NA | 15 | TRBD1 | TGTGCCAGCAGTTATGAGGGGGCCTCTGGAAACACCATATATTTT | CASSYEGASGNTIYF
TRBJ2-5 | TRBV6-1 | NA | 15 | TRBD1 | TGTGCCAGCAGTAAAACAGGGGGGTATCAAGAGACCCAGTACTTC | CASSKTGGYQETQYF
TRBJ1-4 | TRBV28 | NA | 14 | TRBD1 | TGTGCCAGCAGGGACAACAGGGGAGGAGAAAAACTGTTTTTT | CASRDNRGGEKLFF
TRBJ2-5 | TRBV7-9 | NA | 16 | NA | TGTGCCAGCAGCTTAGCGTTCCAGGACAGACAAGAGACCCAGTACTTC | CASSLAFQDRQETQYF
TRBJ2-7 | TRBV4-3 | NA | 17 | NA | TGCGCCAGCAGCCAAGAACCCATTCGGGACTCAACCTACGAGCAGTACTTC | CASSQEPIRDSTYEQYF
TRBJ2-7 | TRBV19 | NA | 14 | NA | TGTGCCAGTAGTAACCGGGACAACTCCTACGAGCAGTACTTC | CASSNRDNSYEQYF
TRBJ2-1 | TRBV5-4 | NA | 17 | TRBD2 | TGTGCCAGCCGGTCTTTGACTAGCGGGAGTCCCTACAATGAGCAGTTCTTC | CASRSLTSGSPYNEQFF
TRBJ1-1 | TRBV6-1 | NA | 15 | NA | TGTGCCAGCAGTGATTGGGGCAGTCAAATCGTTGTAGCTTTCTTT | CASSDWGSQIVVAFF
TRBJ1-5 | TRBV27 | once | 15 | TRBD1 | TGTGCCAGCAGTCCCGACAGGGGGCTCGGTCAGCCCCAGCATTTT | CASSPDRGLGQPQHF
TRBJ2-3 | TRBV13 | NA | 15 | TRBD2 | TGTGCCAGCAGCCCCCGGGAGGGGGGATGGGATACGCAGTATTTT | CASSPREGGWDTQYF
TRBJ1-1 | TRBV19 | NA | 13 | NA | TGTGCCAGTAGTATCTATCAGGGGACTGAAGCTTTCTTT | CASSIYQGTEAFF
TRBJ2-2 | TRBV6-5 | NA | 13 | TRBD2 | TGTGCCAATCGGGACTACAACACCGGGGAGCTGTTTTTT | CANRDYNTGELFF
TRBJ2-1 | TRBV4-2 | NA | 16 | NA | TGTGCCAGCAGCCAAGATGTCCCTTCCTCCTACAATGAGCAGTTCTTC | CASSQDVPSSYNEQFF
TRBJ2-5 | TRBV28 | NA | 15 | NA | TGTGCCAGCAGTTTAGCCCCAGGGGGGCGAGAGACCCAGTACTTC | CASSLAPGGRETQYF
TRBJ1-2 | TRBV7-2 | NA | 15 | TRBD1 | TGTGCCAGCAGCTTTCTCGGGACAGGCCCTTATGGCTACACCTTC | CASSFLGTGPYGYTF
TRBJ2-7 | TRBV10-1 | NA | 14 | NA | TGCGCCAGCAGTGAGCAGGGGAGAGACTACGAGCAGTACTTC | CASSEQGRDYEQYF
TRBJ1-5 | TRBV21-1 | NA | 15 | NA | TGTGCCAGCAGCAAAGCTCAGAGGGGGAGCCAGCCCCAGCATTTT | CASSKAQRGSQPQHF
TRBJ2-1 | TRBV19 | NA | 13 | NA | TGTGCCAGTAGATGGCAGGGAGGCAATGAGCAGTTCTTC | CASRWQGGNEQFF
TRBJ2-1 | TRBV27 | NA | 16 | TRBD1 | TGTGCCAGCAGTTTGGTGGGGGACAGCTCCTACAATGAGCAGTTCTTC | CASSLVGDSSYNEQFF